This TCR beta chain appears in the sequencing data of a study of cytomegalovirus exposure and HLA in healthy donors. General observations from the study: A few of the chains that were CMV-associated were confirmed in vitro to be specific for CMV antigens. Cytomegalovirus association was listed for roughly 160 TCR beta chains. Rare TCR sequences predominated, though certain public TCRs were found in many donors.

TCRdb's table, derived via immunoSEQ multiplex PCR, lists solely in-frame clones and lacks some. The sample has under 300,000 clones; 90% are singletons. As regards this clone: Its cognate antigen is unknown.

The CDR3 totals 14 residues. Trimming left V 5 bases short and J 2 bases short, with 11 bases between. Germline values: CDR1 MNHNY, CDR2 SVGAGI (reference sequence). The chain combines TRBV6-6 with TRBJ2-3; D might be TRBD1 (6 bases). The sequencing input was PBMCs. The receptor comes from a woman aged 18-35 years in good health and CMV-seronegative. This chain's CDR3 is CASSQGQYTDTQYF. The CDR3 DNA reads TGTGCCAGCAGTCAAGGACAGTACACAGATACGCAGTATTTT.